This T cell receptor beta chain was profiled in a study of CD8+ T cells in alopecia areata. As the sequencing template, cDNA was produced by extracting RNA and reverse transcribing it. The data were produced by immunoSEQ multiplex PCR, yet TCRdb's version contains in-frame clones alone and is incomplete. The repertoire holds 200,000 or so clones, with 58% as singletons. V gave up 2 bases and J gave up 10 bases, with 18 bases separating them. The CDR3 covers 14 residues. Per germline, CDR1 SGHNT and CDR2 YYREEE (reference sequence). Sample treatment: oral pan-JAK inhibitor, 5-10 mg twice daily. This specimen consisted of CD4+ T cells sorted from blood, obtained at week 24, from a patient treated with tofacitinib. This receptor was identified in a human donor with alopecia areata. The rearrangement links TRBV5-4 to TRBJ2-5; D might be TRBD2 (6 bases). The CDR3 protein is CASSFRDSRMDQYF. The CDR3 region has the DNA TGTGCCAGCAGCTTTCGGGACTCCCGCATGGACCAGTACTTC.